This passage covers 3 T cell receptor beta chains from one sample sequenced in a study of cytomegalovirus exposure and HLA in healthy donors. Produced via immunoSEQ multiplex PCR; TCRdb's table is partial and in-frame only. The repertoire has 120,000 or so clones, over 85% of them found once; the top ten carry under 2%. The specimen sequenced was PBMCs. These receptors came from a woman aged 18-35 years in good health and CMV-seronegative.

V gene TRBV28 combines with J gene TRBJ1-1, with 12 nucleotides matching TRBD1. Germline loops: CDR1 MDHEN, CDR2 SYDVKM. V shed 6 bases, J shed 6 bases, and the junction held 8 bases outside the gene matches. CDR3 length equals 15 residues. The CDR3 sequence: CASRLPGQGASEAFF. CDR3 sequence (DNA): TGTGCCAGCAGGCTTCCGGGACAGGGGGCATCTGAAGCTTTCTTT.

In this sample, this clone turned up a few times. This chain connects TRBV18 to TRBJ1-2; TRBD1 matches at 12 bases. Germline V CDR1 and CDR2: KGHSH, LQKENI. This CDR3 has 14 residues. J was trimmed by 7 bases and V by 6 bases; bases with no gene match: 6. DNA for the CDR3: TGTGCCAGCTCTCCCGGGACAGGGGGCTTTGGCTACACCTTC. It encodes CASSPGTGGFGYTF.

The chain couples TRBV5-6 to TRBJ2-1, with 7 bases that match TRBD2. Germline assignment: CDR1 SGHDT and CDR2 YYEEEE. Germline trimming cut 2 bases from V and 1 base from J; bases unmatched to any gene: 6. The CDR3 covers 16 residues. The CDR3 sequence: CASSFEMRGSYNEQFF. Here the CDR3 DNA reads TGTGCCAGCAGCTTTGAGATGCGGGGGTCCTACAATGAGCAGTTCTTC. The whole variable domain, remainder taken from reference TRBV5-6 and TRBJ2-1, is DAGVTQSPTHLIKTRGQQVTLRCSPKSGHDTVSWYQQALGQGPQFIFQYYEEEERQRGNFPDRFSGHQFPNYSSELNVNALLLGDSALYLCASSFEMRGSYNEQFFGPGTRLTVL.